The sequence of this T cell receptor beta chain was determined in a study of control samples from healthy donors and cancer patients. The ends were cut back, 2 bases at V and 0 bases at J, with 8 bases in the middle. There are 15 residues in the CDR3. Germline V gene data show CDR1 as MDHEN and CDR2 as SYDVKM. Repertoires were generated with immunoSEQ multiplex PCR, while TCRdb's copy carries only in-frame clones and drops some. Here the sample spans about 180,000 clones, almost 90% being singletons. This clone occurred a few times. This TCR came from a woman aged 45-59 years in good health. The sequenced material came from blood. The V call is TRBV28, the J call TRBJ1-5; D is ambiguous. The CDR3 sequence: CASSLAGYSNQPQHF. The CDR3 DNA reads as TGTGCCAGCAGTTTAGCGGGGTATAGCAATCAGCCCCAGCATTTT.